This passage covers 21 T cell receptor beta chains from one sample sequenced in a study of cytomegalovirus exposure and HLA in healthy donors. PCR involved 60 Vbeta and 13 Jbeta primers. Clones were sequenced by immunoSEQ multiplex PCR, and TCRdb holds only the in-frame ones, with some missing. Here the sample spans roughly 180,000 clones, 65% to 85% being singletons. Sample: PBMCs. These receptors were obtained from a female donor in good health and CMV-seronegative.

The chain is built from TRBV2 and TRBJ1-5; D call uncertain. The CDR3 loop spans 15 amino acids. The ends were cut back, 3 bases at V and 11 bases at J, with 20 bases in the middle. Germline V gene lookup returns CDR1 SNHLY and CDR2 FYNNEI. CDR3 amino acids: CASSDDGVKIGAQHF. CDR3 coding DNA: TGTGCCAGCAGTGATGACGGCGTCAAAATCGGAGCCCAGCATTTT.

CDR3 residues: CASSQTPAGHETQYF. CDR3 nucleotide sequence: TGTGCCAGCAGCCAGACCCCCGCGGGGCACGAGACCCAGTACTTC. The chain joins TRBV9 to TRBJ2-5, with D possibly being TRBD2 (6 bases). Germline values: CDR1 SGDLS, CDR2 YYNGEE. The CDR3 is made up of 15 amino acids. Trimming shortened V by 4 bases and J by 5 bases, and 18 bases separated the two germline ends.

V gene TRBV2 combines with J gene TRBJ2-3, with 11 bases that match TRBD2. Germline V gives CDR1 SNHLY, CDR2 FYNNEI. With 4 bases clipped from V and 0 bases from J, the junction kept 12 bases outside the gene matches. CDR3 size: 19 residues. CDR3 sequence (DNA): TGTGCCAGCAGTGGGGCTAGCGGGAGGAGAGGAGGTAGCACAGATACGCAGTATTTT. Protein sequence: CASSGASGRRGGSTDTQYF.

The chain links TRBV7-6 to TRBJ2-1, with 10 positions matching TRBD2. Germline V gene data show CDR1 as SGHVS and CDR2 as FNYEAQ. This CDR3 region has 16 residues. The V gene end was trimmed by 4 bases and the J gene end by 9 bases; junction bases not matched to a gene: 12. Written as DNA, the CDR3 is TGTGCCAGCAGCTCCTTAGCGGGAGGACTGGCGGGTGAGCAGTTCTTC. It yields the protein CASSSLAGGLAGEQFF.

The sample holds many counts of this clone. CDR3 sequence reads: CASSSGGGSYNEQFF. The CDR3 nucleotides read TGTGCCAGCAGCTCGGGCGGGGGGTCCTACAATGAGCAGTTCTTC. The chain recombines TRBV9 with TRBJ2-1, with TRBD2 identical over 8 bases. Germline CDR1 SGDLS, CDR2 YYNGEE. Trimming at V came to 4 bases and at J to 1 base, leaving 4 bases not matched to a gene. The CDR3 runs to 15 residues.

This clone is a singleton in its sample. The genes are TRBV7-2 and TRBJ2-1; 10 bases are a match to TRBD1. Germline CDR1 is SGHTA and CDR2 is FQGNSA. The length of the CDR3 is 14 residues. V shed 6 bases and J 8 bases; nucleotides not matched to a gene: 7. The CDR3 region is CASSAGTGEYEQFF. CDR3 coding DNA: TGTGCCAGCAGTGCCGGGACAGGGGAATATGAGCAGTTCTTC. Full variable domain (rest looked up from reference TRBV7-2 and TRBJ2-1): GAGVSQSPSNKVTEKGKDVELRCDPISGHTALYWYRQSLGQGLEFLIYFQGNSAPDKSGLPSDRFSAERTGGSVSTLTIQRTQQEDSAVYLCASSAGTGEYEQFFGPGTRLTVL.

This CDR3 reads CASSVEGTTYNEQFF. The CDR3 DNA follows: TGTGCCAGCAGCGTAGAAGGGACTACCTACAATGAGCAGTTCTTC. The chain recombines TRBV9 with TRBJ2-1; the match to TRBD2 covers 7 bases. The V gene end was trimmed by 0 bases and the J gene end by 2 bases; junction bases not matched to a gene: 2. CDR3 size: 15 residues. Germline CDR1 reads SGDLS; CDR2 reads YYNGEE.

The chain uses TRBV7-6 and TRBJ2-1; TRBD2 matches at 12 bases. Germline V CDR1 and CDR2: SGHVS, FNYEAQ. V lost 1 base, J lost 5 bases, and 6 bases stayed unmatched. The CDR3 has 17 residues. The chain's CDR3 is CASSLVLAGGHNNEQFF. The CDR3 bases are TGTGCCAGCAGCTTAGTCCTAGCGGGGGGGCACAACAATGAGCAGTTCTTC.

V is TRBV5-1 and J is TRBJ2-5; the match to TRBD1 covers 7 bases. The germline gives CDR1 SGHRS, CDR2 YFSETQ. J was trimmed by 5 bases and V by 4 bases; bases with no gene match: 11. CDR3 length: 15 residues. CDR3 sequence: CASSDRTGARETQYF. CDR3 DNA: TGCGCCAGCAGCGACCGAACAGGGGCCAGGGAGACCCAGTACTTC.

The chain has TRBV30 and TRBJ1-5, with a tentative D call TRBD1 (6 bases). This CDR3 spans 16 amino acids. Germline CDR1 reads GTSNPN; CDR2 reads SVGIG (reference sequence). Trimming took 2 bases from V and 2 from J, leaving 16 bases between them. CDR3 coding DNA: TGTGCCTGGAGTTTCCCCAGGGGCCGGGGCAATCAGCCCCAGCATTTT. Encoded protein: CAWSFPRGRGNQPQHF.

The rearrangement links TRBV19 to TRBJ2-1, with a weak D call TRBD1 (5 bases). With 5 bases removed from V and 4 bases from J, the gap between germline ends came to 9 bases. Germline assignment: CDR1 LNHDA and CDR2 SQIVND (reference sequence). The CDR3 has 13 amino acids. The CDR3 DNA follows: TGTGCCAGTAGTCCGACAGTTTACAATGAGCAGTTCTTC. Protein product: CASSPTVYNEQFF.

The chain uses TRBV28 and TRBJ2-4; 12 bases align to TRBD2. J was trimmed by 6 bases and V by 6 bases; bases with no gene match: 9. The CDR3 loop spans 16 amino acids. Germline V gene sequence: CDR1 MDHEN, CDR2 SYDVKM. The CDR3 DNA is TGTGCCAGCAGGGGTACTAGCGGGAGGTATAGAAACATTCAGTACTTC. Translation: CASRGTSGRYRNIQYF. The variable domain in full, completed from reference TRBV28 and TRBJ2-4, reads DVKVTQSSRYLVKRTGEKVFLECVQDMDHENMFWYRQDPGLGLRLIYFSYDVKMKEKGDIPEGYSVSREKKERFSLILESASTNQTSMYLCASRGTSGRYRNIQYFGAGTRLSVL.

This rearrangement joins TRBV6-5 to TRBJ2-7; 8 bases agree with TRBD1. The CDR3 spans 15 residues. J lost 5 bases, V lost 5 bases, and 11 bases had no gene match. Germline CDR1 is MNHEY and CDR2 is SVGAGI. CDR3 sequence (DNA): TGTGCCAGCAGTCAACGGACAGGGTCCCATCACGAGCAGTACTTC. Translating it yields CASSQRTGSHHEQYF.

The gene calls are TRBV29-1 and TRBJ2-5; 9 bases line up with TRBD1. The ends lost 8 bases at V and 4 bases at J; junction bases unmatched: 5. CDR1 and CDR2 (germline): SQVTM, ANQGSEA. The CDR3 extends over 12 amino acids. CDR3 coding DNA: TGCAGCCTTGGGACAGGGCCAGAGACCCAGTACTTC. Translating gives CSLGTGPETQYF. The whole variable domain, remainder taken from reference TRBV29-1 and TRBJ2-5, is SAVISQKPSRDICQRGTSLTIQCQVDSQVTMMFWYRQQPGQSLTLIATANQGSEATYESGFVIDKFPISRPNLTFSTLTVSNMSPEDSSIYLCSLGTGPETQYFGPGTRLLVL.

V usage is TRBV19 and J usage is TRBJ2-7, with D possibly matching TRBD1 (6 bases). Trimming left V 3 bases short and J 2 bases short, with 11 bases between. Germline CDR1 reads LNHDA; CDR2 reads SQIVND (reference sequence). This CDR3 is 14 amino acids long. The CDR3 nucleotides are TGTGCCAGTAGTATTAACAGGGTTCCCTACGAGCAGTACTTC. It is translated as CASSINRVPYEQYF.

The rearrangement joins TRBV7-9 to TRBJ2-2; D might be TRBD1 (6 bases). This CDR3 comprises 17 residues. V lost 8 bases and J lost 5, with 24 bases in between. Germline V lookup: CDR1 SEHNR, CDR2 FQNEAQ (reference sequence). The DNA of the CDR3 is TGTGCCAGCTTCCAGACGCAGGGGCCGTCCCGTACCGGGGAGCTGTTTTTT. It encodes CASFQTQGPSRTGELFF.

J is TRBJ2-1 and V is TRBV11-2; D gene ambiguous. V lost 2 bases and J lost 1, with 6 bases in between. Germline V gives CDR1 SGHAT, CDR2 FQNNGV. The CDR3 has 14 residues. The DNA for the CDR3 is TGTGCCAGCAGCTTACTCGGGTCCTACAATGAGCAGTTCTTC. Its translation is CASSLLGSYNEQFF.

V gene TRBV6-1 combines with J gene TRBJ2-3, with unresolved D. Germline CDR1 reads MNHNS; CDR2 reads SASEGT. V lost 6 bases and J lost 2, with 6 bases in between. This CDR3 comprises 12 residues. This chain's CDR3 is CASRRFTDTQYF. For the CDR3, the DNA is TGTGCCAGCAGGAGATTCACAGATACGCAGTATTTT.

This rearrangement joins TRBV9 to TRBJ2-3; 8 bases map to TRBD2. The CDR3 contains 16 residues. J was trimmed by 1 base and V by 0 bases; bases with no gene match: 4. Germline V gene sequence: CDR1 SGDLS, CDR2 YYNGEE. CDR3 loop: CASSVAGGGRTDTQYF. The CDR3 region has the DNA TGTGCCAGCAGCGTAGCCGGGGGGGGGCGCACAGATACGCAGTATTTT.

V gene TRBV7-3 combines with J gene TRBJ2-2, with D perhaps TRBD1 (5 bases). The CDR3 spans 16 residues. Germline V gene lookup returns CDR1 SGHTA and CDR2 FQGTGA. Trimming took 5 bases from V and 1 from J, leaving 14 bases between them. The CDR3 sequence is CASSPLTVMNTGELFF. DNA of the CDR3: TGTGCCAGCAGCCCTTTGACAGTAATGAACACCGGGGAGCTGTTTTTT.

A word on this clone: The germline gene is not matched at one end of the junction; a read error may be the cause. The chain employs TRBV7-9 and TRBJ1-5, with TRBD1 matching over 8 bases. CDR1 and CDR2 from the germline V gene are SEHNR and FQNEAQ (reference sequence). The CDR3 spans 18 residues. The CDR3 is CSSSLIDQGARNNQPQHF. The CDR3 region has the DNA TGTTCCAGCAGCTTGATTGATCAGGGGGCGCGGAACAATCAGCCCCAGCATTTT.